This TCR beta chain is from a study of shared T cell receptors in the human thymus (dated by TCRdb to the early 2020s). Background on the whole study: The study investigated the way shared, self-reactive T-cell receptor alpha chains are produced in the human thymus.

This clone was recorded once. Its antigen is still unknown. Base quality data are lacking; no much larger clone is found one base away. Receptor libraries were prepared by the immunoSEQ multiplex PCR assay. The clones in this table, taken by TCRdb from immuneACCESS, are in-frame only. Not every clone is retained; where verified, under half of the shortfall comes from an unresolved V gene, and the cause of the rest is unknown. For this sample there are hundreds of thousands of clones; around 87% appear just once. Of the sample, about 0.0094% falls within the top ten clones. The CDR3 runs 13 residues from the cysteine to the phenylalanine. Left in the record is the CDR3 DNA by itself, 39 bases read in frame from the first base. The germline V gene encodes CDR1 MNHEY and CDR2 SVGAGI. V is pared back by 6 bases and J by 2 bases, with 10 bases lying between the germline termini. This sample was shared with a second study, whose subject was human thymus T cells. That second report states: The donors were immunologically healthy infants in Finland who had open corrective cardiac surgery for congenital heart defects. The thymus tissue came from surgical resects taken out during corrective cardiac surgery. Both the thymic and the peripheral blood repertoires appeared to show biased V and J gene segment usage. Highly overlapping thymic TCR repertoires among unrelated individuals were reported in the related research. The study used about 8 infant thymus samples plus four related peripheral blood samples to characterize TCR alpha and beta repertoires. Donor ages ranging from 7 to 244 days were recorded, and a handful of male and a couple of female infants were included in the cohort. Thymocytes were freed from the tissue by mechanical means and kept at -70 degrees C as pellets of roughly 8.5-30 million cells. A QIAsymphony instrument was used to extract genomic DNA from frozen cell pellets. The immunoSEQ multiplex PCR assay was used to amplify the TCRB and TCRAD loci from a standardized quantity of quality-controlled genomic DNA. The V(D)J region was spanned by amplicons of a length sufficient to cover the CDR3 and to identify V and J genes. The commercial immunoSEQ service was used to sequence amplicons on an Illumina platform. Corrections for primer bias and sequencing errors followed previously described methods, while TCRAD and TCRB definitions were based on the IMGT database. Repertoires were analysed with immunoSEQ Analyzer 3.0 and VDJTools, covering basic statistics, V/J segment usage, diversity estimates, rarefaction and pairwise overlap. Diversity was estimated with Chao1, ChaoE, Efron-Thisted, Shannon and inverse Simpson indices, and also on datasets down-sampled to the smallest sample. Repertoire overlap was assessed by strict matching of CDR3 nucleotide sequence, V gene and J gene, and clustering was done by Jaccard-based multidimensional scaling. On average, thymus samples yielded some 810,000 unique TCRB clonotypes, whereas blood samples yielded 65,000 to 100,000.

The sequencing sample was made of thymocytes. The V gene is TRBV6-5 and the J gene is TRBJ1-2, with a tentative D gene TRBD1 over 6 matching bases. This TCR derives from a boy younger than two with a congenital heart defect. Donor details come from another sample of the same person, matched by shared clones. The nucleotide sequence is TGTGCCAGCAGAACGACAGGAAACTATGGCTACACCTTC. Its coded protein is CASRTTGNYGYTF.